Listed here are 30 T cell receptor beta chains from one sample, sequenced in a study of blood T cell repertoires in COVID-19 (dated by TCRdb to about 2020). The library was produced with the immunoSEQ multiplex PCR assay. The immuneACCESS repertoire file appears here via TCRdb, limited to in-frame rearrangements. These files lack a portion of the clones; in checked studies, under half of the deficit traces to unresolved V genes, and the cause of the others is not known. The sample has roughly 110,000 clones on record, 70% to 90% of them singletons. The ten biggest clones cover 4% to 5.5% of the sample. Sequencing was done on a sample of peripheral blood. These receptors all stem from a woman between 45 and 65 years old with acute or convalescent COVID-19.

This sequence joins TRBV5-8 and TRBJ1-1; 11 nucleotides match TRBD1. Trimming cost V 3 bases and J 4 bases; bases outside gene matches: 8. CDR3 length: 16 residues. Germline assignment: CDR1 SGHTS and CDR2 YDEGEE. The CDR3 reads CASSYPRTGGFTEAFF. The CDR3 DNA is TGTGCCAGCAGCTATCCCCGGACAGGGGGCTTCACTGAAGCTTTCTTT.

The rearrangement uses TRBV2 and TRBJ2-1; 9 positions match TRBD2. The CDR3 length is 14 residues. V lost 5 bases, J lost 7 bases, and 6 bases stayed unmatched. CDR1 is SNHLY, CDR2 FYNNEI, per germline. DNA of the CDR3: TGTGCCAGCAGTTTAGCGGGAGCGGGAAATGAGCAGTTCTTC. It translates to CASSLAGAGNEQFF.

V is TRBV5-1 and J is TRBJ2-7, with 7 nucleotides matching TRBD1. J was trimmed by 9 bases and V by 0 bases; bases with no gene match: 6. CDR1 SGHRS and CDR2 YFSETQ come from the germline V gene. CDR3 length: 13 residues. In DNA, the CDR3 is TGCGCCAGCAGCTTGGAGGCCCCAGGGGGGCAGTACTTC. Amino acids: CASSLEAPGGQYF.

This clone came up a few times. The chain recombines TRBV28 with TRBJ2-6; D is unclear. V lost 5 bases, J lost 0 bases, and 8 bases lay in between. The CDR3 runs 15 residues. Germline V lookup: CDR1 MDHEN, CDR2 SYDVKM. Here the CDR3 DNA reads TGTGCCAGCAGTCCCCAGTTCTCTGGGGCCAACGTCCTGACTTTC. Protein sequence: CASSPQFSGANVLTF. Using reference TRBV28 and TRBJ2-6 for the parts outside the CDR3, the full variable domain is DVKVTQSSRYLVKRTGEKVFLECVQDMDHENMFWYRQDPGLGLRLIYFSYDVKMKEKGDIPEGYSVSREKKERFSLILESASTNQTSMYLCASSPQFSGANVLTFGAGSRLTVL.

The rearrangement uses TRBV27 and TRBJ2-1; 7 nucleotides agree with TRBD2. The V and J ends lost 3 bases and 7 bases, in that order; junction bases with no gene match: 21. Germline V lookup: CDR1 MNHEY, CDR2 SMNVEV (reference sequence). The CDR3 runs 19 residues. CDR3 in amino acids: CASSFDGRALIAKQNEQFF. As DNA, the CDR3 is TGTGCCAGCAGTTTTGATGGGAGGGCCCTCATCGCAAAACAAAATGAGCAGTTCTTC.

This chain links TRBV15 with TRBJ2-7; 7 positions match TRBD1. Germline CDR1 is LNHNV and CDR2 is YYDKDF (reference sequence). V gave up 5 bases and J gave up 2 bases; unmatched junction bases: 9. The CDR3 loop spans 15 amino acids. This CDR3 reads CATSVDRVLAYEQYF. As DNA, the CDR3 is TGTGCCACCAGCGTCGACAGGGTCTTGGCCTACGAGCAGTACTTC.

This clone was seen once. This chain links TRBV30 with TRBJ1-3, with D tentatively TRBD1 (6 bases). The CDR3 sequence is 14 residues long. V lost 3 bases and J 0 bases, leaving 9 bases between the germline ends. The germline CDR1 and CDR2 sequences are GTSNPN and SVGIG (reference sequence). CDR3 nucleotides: TGTGCCTGGAGCAGGGGCTCCTCTGGAAACACCATATATTTT. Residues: CAWSRGSSGNTIYF.

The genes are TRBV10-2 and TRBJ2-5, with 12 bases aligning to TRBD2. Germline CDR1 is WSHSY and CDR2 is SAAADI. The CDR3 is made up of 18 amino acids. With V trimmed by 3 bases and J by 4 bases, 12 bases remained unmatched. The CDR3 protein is CASSDPTSGRRVGETQYF. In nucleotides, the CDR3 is TGCGCCAGCAGTGACCCTACTAGCGGGAGGCGGGTGGGAGAGACCCAGTACTTC.

The CDR3 DNA reads as TGTGCCAGCAGTCCGGAGGGGGCCCGCGGTCAGCCCCAGCATTTT. Translating gives CASSPEGARGQPQHF. The chain joins TRBV28 to TRBJ1-5; TRBD1 aligns across 7 bases. J was trimmed by 6 bases and V by 5 bases; bases with no gene match: 10. CDR1 is MDHEN, CDR2 SYDVKM, per germline. This CDR3 has 15 residues.

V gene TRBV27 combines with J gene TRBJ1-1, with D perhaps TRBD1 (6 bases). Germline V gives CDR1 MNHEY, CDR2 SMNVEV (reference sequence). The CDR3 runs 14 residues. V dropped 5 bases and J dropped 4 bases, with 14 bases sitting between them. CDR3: CASSPHRVGTEAFF. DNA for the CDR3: TGTGCCAGCAGTCCCCACAGGGTTGGCACTGAAGCTTTCTTT.

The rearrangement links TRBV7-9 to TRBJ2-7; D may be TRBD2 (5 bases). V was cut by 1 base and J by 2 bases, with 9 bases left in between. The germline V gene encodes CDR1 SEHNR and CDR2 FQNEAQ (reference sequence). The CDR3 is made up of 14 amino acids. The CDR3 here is CASSLGGRPYEQYF. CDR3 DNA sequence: TGTGCCAGCAGCTTAGGAGGGAGACCCTACGAGCAGTACTTC.

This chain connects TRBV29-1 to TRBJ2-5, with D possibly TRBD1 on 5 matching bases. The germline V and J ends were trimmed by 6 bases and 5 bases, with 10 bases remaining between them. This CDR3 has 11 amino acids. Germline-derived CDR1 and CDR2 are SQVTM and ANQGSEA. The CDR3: CSVAGLETQYF. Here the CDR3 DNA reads TGCAGCGTAGCAGGGTTGGAGACCCAGTACTTC.

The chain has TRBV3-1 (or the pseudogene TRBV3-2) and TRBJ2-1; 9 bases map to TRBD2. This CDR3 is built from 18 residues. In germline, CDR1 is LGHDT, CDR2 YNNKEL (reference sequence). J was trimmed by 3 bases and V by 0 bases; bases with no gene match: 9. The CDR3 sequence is CASSQEALSGGLYNEQFF. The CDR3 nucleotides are TGTGCCAGCAGCCAAGAGGCCTTAAGCGGGGGGCTCTACAATGAGCAGTTCTTC.

The CDR3 DNA reads as TGCGCCAGCAGCTTGCAAGTCGCCCCCGCTAAGGAGACCCAGTACTTC. This encodes CASSLQVAPAKETQYF. V and J are TRBV5-1 and TRBJ2-5; D gene uncertain. The germline V and J ends were trimmed by 1 base and 5 bases, with 18 bases remaining between them. The V gene's germline CDR1 is SGHRS and CDR2 YFSETQ. The CDR3 extends over 16 amino acids. The full variable domain, rest sourced from reference TRBV5-1 and TRBJ2-5, is KAGVTQTPRYLIKTRGQQVTLSCSPISGHRSVSWYQQTPGQGLQFLFEYFSETQRNKGNFPGRFSGRQFSNSRSEMNVSTLELGDSALYLCASSLQVAPAKETQYFGPGTRLLVL.

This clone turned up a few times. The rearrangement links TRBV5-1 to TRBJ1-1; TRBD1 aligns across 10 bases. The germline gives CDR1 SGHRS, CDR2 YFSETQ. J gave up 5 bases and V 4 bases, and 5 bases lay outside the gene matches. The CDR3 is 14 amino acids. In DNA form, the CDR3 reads TGCGCCAGCAGCACTGGACAGGGGGGAACTGAAGCTTTCTTT. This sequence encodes CASSTGQGGTEAFF.

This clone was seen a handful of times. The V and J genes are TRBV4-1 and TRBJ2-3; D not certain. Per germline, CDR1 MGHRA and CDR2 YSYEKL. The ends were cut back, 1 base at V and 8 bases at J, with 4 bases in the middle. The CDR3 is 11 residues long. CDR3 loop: CASSQVGTQYF. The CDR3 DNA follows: TGCGCCAGCAGCCAAGTCGGTACGCAGTATTTT.

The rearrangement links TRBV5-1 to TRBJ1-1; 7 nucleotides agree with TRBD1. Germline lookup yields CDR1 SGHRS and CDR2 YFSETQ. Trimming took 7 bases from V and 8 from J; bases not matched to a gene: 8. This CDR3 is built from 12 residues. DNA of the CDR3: TGCGCCAGCGGGGACAGCCGATGGGAAGCTTTCTTT. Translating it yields CASGDSRWEAFF.

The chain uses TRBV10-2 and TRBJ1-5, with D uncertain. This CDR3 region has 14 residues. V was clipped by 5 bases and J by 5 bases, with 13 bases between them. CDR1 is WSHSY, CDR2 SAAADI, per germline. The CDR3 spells CASSPKGDDQPQHF. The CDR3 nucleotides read TGCGCCAGCAGTCCTAAGGGAGACGATCAGCCCCAGCATTTT.

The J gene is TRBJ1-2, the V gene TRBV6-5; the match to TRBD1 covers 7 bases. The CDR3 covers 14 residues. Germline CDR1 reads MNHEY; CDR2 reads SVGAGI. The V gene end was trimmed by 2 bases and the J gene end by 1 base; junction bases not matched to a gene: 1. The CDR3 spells CASSYRDSNYGYTF. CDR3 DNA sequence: TGTGCCAGCAGTTACCGGGACAGTAACTATGGCTACACCTTC.

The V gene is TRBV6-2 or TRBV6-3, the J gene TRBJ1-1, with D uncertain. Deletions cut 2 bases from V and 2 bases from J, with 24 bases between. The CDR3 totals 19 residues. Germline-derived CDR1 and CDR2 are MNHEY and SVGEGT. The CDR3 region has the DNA TGTGCCAGCAGTTACGAAGGAGGTGGGAAGATAAATTTTAACACTGAAGCTTTCTTT. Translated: CASSYEGGGKINFNTEAFF.

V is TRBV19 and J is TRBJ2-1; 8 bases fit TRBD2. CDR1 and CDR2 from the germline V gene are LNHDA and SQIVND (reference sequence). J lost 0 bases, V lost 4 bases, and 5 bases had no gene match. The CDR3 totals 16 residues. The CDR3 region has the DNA TGTGCCAGTAGTAGAACTAGCGGTCGCTCCTACAATGAGCAGTTCTTC. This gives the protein CASSRTSGRSYNEQFF.

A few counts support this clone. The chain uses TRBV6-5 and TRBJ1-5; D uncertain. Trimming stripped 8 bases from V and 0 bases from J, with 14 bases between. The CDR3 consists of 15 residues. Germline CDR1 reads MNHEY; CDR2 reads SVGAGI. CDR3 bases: TGTGCCAGCGTGTGGAGCATTTATAGCAATCAGCCCCAGCATTTT. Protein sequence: CASVWSIYSNQPQHF.

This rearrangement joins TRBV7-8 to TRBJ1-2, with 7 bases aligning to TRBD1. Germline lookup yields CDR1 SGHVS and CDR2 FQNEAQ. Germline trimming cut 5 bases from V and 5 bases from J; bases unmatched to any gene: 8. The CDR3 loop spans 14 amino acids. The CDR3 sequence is CASSPGTAIYGYTF. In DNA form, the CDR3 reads TGTGCCAGCAGCCCCGGGACAGCAATTTATGGCTACACCTTC.

This CDR3 reads CASSEAQGQGKLFF. In DNA, the CDR3 is TGTGCCAGCAGTGAAGCGCAGGGACAGGGGAAACTGTTTTTT. The chain joins TRBV6-1 to TRBJ1-4; 10 nucleotides align to TRBD1. Germline CDR1 and CDR2: MNHNS and SASEGT. The trim removed 0 bases at V and 11 bases at J, leaving 3 bases unmatched. The CDR3 has 14 amino acids.

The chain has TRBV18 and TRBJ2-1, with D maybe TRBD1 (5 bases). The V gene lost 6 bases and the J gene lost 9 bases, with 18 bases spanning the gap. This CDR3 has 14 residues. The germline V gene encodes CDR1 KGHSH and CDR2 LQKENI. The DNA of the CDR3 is TGTGCCAGCTCCGAGGACACAGTTAGGAGTGAGCAGTTCTTC. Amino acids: CASSEDTVRSEQFF.

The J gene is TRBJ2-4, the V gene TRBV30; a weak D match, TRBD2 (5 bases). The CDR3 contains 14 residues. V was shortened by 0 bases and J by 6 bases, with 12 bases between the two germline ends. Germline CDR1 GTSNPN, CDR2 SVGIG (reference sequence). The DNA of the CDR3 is TGTGCCTGGAGTGTATGGGGAGTAGGAAACATTCAGTACTTC. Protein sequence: CAWSVWGVGNIQYF. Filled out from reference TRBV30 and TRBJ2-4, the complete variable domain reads SQTIHQWPATLVQPVGSPLSLECTVEGTSNPNLYWYRQAAGRGLQLLFYSVGIGQISSEVPQNLSASRPQDRQFILSSKKLLLSDSGFYLCAWSVWGVGNIQYFGAGTRLSVL.

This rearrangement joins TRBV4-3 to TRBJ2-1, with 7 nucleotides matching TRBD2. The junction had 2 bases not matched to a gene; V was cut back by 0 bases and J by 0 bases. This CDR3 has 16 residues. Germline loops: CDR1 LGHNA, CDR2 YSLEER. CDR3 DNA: TGCGCCAGCAGCCAAGATACTAGCGACTCCTACAATGAGCAGTTCTTC. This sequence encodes CASSQDTSDSYNEQFF.

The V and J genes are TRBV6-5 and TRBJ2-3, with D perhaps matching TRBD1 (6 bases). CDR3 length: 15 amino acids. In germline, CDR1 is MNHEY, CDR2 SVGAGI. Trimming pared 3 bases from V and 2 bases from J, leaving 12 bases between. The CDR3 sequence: CASSYGQPNTDTQYF. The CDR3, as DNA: TGTGCCAGCAGTTATGGACAGCCGAACACAGATACGCAGTATTTT.

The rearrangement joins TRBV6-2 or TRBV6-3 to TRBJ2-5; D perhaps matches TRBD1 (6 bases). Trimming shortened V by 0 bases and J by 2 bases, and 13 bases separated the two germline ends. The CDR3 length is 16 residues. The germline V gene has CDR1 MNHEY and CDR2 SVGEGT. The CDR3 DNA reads TGTGCCAGCAGTTACTCGATCAGGGGCGCTCAAGAGACCCAGTACTTC. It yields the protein CASSYSIRGAQETQYF.

Written as DNA, the CDR3 is TGTGCCAGCTGTAGGGTGGAAGACAGGGGAGATAAATACAGAAACACTGAAGCTTTCTTT. Translating gives CASCRVEDRGDKYRNTEAFF. This chain links TRBV21-1 with TRBJ1-1; the DNA was not compared with TRBD1, the D call given in the table. TRBV21-1 corresponds to a pseudogene. The CDR3 spans 20 residues.